The 10 T cell receptor beta chains listed next were all sequenced from one sample in a study of cytomegalovirus exposure and HLA in healthy donors. The study ran its PCR with 60 Vbeta and 13 Jbeta primers. TCRdb keeps only in-frame clones here, not all; method: immunoSEQ multiplex PCR. The repertoire has around 180,000 clones, around 68% of them found once; the top ten carry roughly 1.6%. Material for sequencing was PBMCs. The receptors come from a girl between 5 and 17 years old in good health and CMV-seronegative.

The V gene is TRBV11-2, the J gene TRBJ1-1, with D maybe TRBD1 (6 bases). The CDR3 is 14 residues long. Trimming removed 1 base from V and 7 bases from J, with 13 bases in between. Germline CDR1 reads SGHAT; CDR2 reads FQNNGV. CDR3 sequence: CASSLGGQRYEAFF. The CDR3 DNA sequence: TGTGCCAGCAGCTTAGGCGGACAGCGATATGAAGCTTTCTTT.

This chain links TRBV4-1 with TRBJ2-3; maybe TRBD2 (6 bases). Trimming shortened V by 0 bases and J by 3 bases, and 13 bases separated the two germline ends. Germline CDR1 MGHRA, CDR2 YSYEKL. CDR3 length: 16 residues. The CDR3 nucleotides read TGCGCCAGCAGCCAAGACCGAACGGGGAGGACAGATACGCAGTATTTT. It is translated as CASSQDRTGRTDTQYF.

V is TRBV7-6 and J is TRBJ2-5, with TRBD2 identical over 8 bases. The CDR3 is 16 amino acids. In germline, CDR1 is SGHVS, CDR2 FNYEAQ. V lost 3 bases to trimming and J lost 2 bases; unmatched junction nucleotides: 8. This CDR3 is CASSFGRSSGQETQYF. The CDR3 DNA is TGTGCCAGCAGCTTCGGCCGCTCTAGCGGGCAAGAGACCCAGTACTTC.

This clone has just a few counts. J is TRBJ1-5 and V is TRBV6-1, with D uncertain. The CDR3 is 11 residues long. CDR1 and CDR2 from the germline V gene are MNHNS and SASEGT. V lost 2 bases, J lost 8 bases, and 4 bases lay in between. CDR3 nucleotides: TGTGCCAGCAGTGAATTCGAGCCCCAGCATTTT. It is translated as CASSEFEPQHF.

V and J are TRBV7-2 and TRBJ2-2; maybe TRBD1 (6 bases). Germline-derived CDR1 and CDR2 are SGHTA and FQGNSA. The V end lost 5 bases, the J end lost 1 base, and 11 bases lay between the germline ends. The CDR3 is 15 amino acids. As DNA, the CDR3 is TGTGCCAGCAGCCCACCGGGACAGAACACCGGGGAGCTGTTTTTT. It yields the protein CASSPPGQNTGELFF.

The chain carries TRBV6-1 and TRBJ1-2, with D unclear. The V gene lost 2 bases and the J gene lost 7 bases, with 17 bases spanning the gap. CDR3 length equals 15 residues. Germline loops: CDR1 MNHNS, CDR2 SASEGT. The DNA of the CDR3 is TGTGCCAGCAGTGAATCCTCAGACTGGAAACGTGGCTACACCTTC. This encodes CASSESSDWKRGYTF.

This sequence joins TRBV5-5 and TRBJ1-1; weak D call: TRBD1 (5 bases). Germline lookup yields CDR1 SGHKS and CDR2 YYEKEE (reference sequence). This CDR3 region has 16 residues. V dropped 3 bases and J dropped 0 bases, with 15 bases sitting between them. The CDR3 DNA reads as TGTGCCAGCAGCTCCCCGGGACTCCAGATGAACACTGAAGCTTTCTTT. Protein: CASSSPGLQMNTEAFF.

The J gene is TRBJ1-5, the V gene TRBV7-8, with D possibly matching TRBD1 (6 bases). The CDR3 is 15 amino acids. Germline CDR1 SGHVS, CDR2 FQNEAQ. V was pared by 1 base and J by 2 bases, with 9 bases between. The CDR3 spells CASSLGQVGNQPQHF. The DNA for the CDR3 is TGTGCCAGCAGCTTAGGACAGGTGGGCAATCAGCCCCAGCATTTT.

This rearrangement joins TRBV9 to TRBJ2-2; 7 bases agree with TRBD2. Germline V CDR1 and CDR2: SGDLS, YYNGEE. The junction had 11 bases not matched to a gene; V was cut back by 4 bases and J by 2 bases. The CDR3 extends over 17 amino acids. This CDR3 reads CASSHPTASGNTGELFF. CDR3 DNA sequence: TGTGCCAGCAGCCATCCAACGGCTAGCGGAAACACCGGGGAGCTGTTTTTT.

This rearrangement joins TRBV7-9 to TRBJ2-1; TRBD1 is a possible D gene (7 bases). The CDR3 spans 15 residues. From germline, CDR1 is SEHNR and CDR2 FQNEAQ (reference sequence). V lost 1 base and J 7 bases, leaving 14 bases between the germline ends. CDR3 sequence: CASSLGQGGWNEQFF. CDR3 nucleotides: TGTGCCAGCAGCTTAGGGCAGGGGGGATGGAATGAGCAGTTCTTC.